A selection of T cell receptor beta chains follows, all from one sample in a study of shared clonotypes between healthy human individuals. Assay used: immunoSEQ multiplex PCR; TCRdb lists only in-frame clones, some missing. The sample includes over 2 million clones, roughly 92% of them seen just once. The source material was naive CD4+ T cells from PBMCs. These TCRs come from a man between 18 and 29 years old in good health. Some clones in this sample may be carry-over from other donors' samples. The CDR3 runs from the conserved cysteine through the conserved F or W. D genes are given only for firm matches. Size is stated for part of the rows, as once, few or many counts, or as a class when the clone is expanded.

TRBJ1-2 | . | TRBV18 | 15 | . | CASSRTRGAGYGYTF | TGTGCCAGCTCACGCACCCGGGGCGCAGGCTATGGCTACACCTTC
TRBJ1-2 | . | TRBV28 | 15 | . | CASSPPGARSYGYTF | TGTGCCAGCAGTCCCCCGGGGGCACGGTCCTATGGCTACACCTTC
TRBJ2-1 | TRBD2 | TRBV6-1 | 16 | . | CASSGAGTSSYNEQFF | TGTGCCAGCAGTGGCGCCGGGACTAGCTCCTACAATGAGCAGTTCTTC
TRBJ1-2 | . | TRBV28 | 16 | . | CASSLLPGKATYGYTF | TGTGCCAGCAGTTTACTTCCAGGGAAGGCGACCTATGGCTACACCTTC
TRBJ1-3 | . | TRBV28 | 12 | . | CASTISGNTIYF | TGTGCCAGCACCATCTCTGGAAACACCATATATTTT
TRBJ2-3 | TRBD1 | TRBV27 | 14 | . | CASSDGQVTDTQYF | TGTGCCAGCAGTGACGGACAGGTCACAGATACGCAGTATTTT
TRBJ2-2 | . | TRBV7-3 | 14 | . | CASSAASPTGELFF | TGTGCCAGCAGCGCCGCCTCTCCCACCGGGGAGCTGTTTTTT
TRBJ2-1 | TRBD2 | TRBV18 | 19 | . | CASSPLTSGRGSSYNEQFF | TGTGCCAGCTCACCCTTGACTAGCGGGAGGGGAAGCTCCTACAATGAGCAGTTCTTC
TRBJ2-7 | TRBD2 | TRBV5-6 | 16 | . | CASSHLAGVTSYEQYF | TGTGCCAGCTCGCATTTAGCGGGAGTTACTTCCTACGAGCAGTACTTC
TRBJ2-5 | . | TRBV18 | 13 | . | CASSIARQETQYF | TGTGCCAGCTCAATTGCGCGGCAAGAGACCCAGTACTTC
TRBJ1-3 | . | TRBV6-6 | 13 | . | CASSSDGGNTIYF | TGTGCCAGCAGTTCGGACGGTGGAAACACCATATATTTT
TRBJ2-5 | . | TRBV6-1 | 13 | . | CASSQGVQETQYF | TGTGCCAGCAGTCAGGGCGTCCAAGAGACCCAGTACTTC
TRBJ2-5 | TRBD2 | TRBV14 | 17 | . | CASSPISPAGGLETQYF | TGTGCCAGCAGCCCCATATCGCCAGCGGGAGGGCTAGAGACCCAGTACTTC
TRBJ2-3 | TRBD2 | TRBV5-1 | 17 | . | CASSSGLAGASTDTQYF | TGCGCCAGCAGCTCGGGACTAGCGGGGGCATCCACAGATACGCAGTATTTT
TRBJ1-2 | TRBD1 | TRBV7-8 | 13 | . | CASSLDRGYGYTF | TGTGCCAGCAGCTTAGACAGGGGTTATGGCTACACCTTC
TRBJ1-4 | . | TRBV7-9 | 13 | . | CASAPGGTEKLFF | TGTGCCAGCGCCCCCGGAGGAACTGAAAAACTGTTTTTT
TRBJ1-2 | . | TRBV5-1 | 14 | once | CASSLFWGNYGYTF | TGCGCCAGCAGCTTGTTCTGGGGAAATTATGGCTACACCTTC
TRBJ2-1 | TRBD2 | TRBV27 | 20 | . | CASTTWGVAGGPTSYNEQFF | TGTGCCAGCACCACATGGGGGGTAGCGGGAGGTCCAACTTCCTACAATGAGCAGTTCTTC
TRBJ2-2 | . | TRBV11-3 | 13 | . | CASSLSNTGELFF | TGTGCCAGCAGCTTATCGAACACCGGGGAGCTGTTTTTT
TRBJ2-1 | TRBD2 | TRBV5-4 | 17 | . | CASSLAGGTSVVYEQFF | TGTGCCAGCAGCTTGGCCGGCGGGACTAGCGTTGTCTATGAGCAGTTCTTC
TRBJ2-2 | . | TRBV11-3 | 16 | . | CASSFFGGRGTGELFF | TGTGCCAGCAGCTTTTTTGGTGGCCGGGGCACCGGGGAGCTGTTTTTT
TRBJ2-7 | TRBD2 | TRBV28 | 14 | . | CASSLTGGRDEQYF | TGTGCCAGCAGTTTAACGGGAGGGCGTGACGAGCAGTACTTC
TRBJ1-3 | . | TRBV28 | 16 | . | CASSSAGSGTGNTIYF | TGTGCCAGCAGTTCGGCAGGGAGTGGAACTGGAAACACCATATATTTT
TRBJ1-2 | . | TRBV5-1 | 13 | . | CASSLSLSESYTF | TGCGCCAGCAGCTTGTCGCTAAGCGAGAGCTACACCTTC
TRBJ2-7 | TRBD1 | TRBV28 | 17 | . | CASSPPPGTGNTYEQYF | TGTGCCAGCAGTCCACCACCCGGGACAGGGAACACCTACGAGCAGTACTTC
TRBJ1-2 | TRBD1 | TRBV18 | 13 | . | CASSLTGTPGYTF | TGTGCCAGCTCGCTGACAGGGACGCCGGGCTACACCTTC
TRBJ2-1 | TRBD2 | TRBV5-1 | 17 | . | CASSPPGVGLASNEQFF | TGCGCCAGCAGCCCCCCAGGGGTAGGACTAGCGAGTAATGAGCAGTTCTTC
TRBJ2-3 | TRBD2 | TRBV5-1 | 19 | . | CASSLDRTGTSGTADTQYF | TGCGCCAGCAGCCTAGACAGAACCGGGACTAGCGGGACAGCAGATACGCAGTATTTT
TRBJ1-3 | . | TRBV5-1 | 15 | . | CASSPGLPSGNTIYF | TGCGCCAGCAGCCCCGGACTGCCCTCTGGAAACACCATATATTTT
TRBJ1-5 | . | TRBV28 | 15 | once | CASSPPNGVHQPQHF | TGTGCCAGCAGTCCTCCAAACGGGGTCCATCAGCCCCAGCATTTT
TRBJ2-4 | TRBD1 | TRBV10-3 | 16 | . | CAISGVPGQSYPIQYF | TGTGCCATCAGTGGCGTACCGGGACAGTCATATCCCATTCAGTACTTC
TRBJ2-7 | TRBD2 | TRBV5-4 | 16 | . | CASSLAPSGSSYEQYF | TGTGCCAGCAGCTTGGCCCCTAGCGGCAGCTCCTACGAGCAGTACTTC
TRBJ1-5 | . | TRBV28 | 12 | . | CASSPKDQPQHF | TGTGCCAGCAGCCCTAAAGATCAGCCCCAGCATTTT
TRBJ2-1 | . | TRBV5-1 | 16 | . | CASSLQSLGSYNEQFF | TGCGCCAGCAGCCTTCAGAGTTTGGGCTCCTACAATGAGCAGTTCTTC
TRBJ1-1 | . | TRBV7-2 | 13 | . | CASSLVGNTEAFF | TGTGCCAGCAGCTTAGTTGGTAACACTGAAGCTTTCTTT
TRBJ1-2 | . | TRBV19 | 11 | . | CASSRGYGYTF | TGTGCCAGTAGCCGGGGTTATGGCTACACCTTC
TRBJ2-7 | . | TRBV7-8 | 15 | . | CASSLGFSSGNEQYF | TGTGCCAGCAGCTTAGGGTTTTCGTCGGGAAACGAGCAGTACTTC
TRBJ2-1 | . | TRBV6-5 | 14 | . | CASSARGRGDEQFF | TGTGCCAGCAGTGCACGGGGCCGGGGCGATGAGCAGTTCTTC
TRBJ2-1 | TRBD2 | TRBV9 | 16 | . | CASSVGSSGRKNEQFF | TGTGCCAGCAGCGTAGGTTCTAGCGGGAGGAAAAATGAGCAGTTCTTC
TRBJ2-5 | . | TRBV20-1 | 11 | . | CSARSQETQYF | TGCAGTGCTAGAAGTCAAGAGACCCAGTACTTC
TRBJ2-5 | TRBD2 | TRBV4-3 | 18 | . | CASSQELLGTSAQETQYF | TGCGCCAGCAGCCAAGAGCTCTTAGGGACTAGCGCGCAAGAGACCCAGTACTTC
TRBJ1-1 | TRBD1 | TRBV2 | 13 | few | CASNVDRVGEAFF | TGTGCCAGCAACGTGGACAGGGTGGGTGAAGCTTTCTTT
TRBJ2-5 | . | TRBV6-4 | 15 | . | CASGPRTGAGETQYF | TGTGCCAGCGGGCCCCGAACAGGGGCGGGGGAGACCCAGTACTTC
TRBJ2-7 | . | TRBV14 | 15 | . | CASSPNWSGSYEQYF | TGTGCCAGCAGCCCCAATTGGAGTGGTTCCTACGAGCAGTACTTC
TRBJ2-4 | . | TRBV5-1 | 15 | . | CASSLDRLAKNIQYF | TGCGCCAGCAGCTTGGATCGTTTAGCCAAAAACATTCAGTACTTC
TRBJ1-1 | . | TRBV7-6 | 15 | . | CASSPIAGLNTEAFF | TGTGCCAGCAGCCCTATCGCAGGTCTGAACACTGAAGCTTTCTTT
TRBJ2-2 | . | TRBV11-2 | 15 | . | CASSLGLVNTGELFF | TGTGCCAGCAGCCTAGGGCTAGTAAACACCGGGGAGCTGTTTTTT
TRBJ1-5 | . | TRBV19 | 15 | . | CASTRQGGSNQPQHF | TGTGCCAGTACGAGGCAGGGTGGTAGCAATCAGCCCCAGCATTTT